The TCR beta chain described here comes from a study of OX40 agonist ivuxolimab in advanced cancers. Study information: As their treatment, patients were administered ivuxolimab, an agonistic anti-OX40 (CD134) antibody. Study conclusions and caveats: Relative to CD4+, CD8+ T cells held more expanded clones on average. Clonal expansion was seen in CD4+ and CD8+ blood T cells by week 6 at 0.1 to 3.0 mg/kg.

Concerning this clone itself: The antigen is undetermined.

If patients had autoimmune disease history or systemic immunosuppression, they were excluded. The CDR3 sequence is 12 residues long. Germline-derived CDR1 and CDR2 are SQVTM and ANQGSEA. Trimming pared 4 bases from V and 4 bases from J, leaving 8 bases between. The repertoire was sequenced with immunoSEQ multiplex PCR; TCRdb's copy has only in-frame clones and lacks some. The sample includes more than 40,000 clones, 88% of them seen just once. The sequencing here drew on CD4+ or CD8+ T cells sorted from blood, taken in a trial of the OX40 agonist ivuxolimab. V usage is TRBV29-1 and J usage is TRBJ1-5; D gene uncertain. This clonotype was obtained from an adult with an advanced solid tumor such as melanoma, head and neck, liver or kidney cancer. This chain's CDR3 is CSVGEPNQPQHF. In nucleotides, the CDR3 is TGCAGCGTTGGAGAGCCGAATCAGCCCCAGCATTTT.